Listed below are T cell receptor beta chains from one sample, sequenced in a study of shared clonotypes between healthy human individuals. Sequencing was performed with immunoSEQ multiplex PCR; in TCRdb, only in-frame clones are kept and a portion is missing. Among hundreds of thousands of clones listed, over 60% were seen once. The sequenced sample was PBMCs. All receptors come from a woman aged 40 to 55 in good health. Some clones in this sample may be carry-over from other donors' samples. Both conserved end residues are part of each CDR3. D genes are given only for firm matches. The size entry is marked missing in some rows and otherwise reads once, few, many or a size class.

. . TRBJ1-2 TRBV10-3 TGTGCCATCAGTGAGTATGAGACAGGCTATGGCTACACCTTC CAISEYETGYGYTF
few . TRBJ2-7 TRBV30 TGTGCCTGGAGTCTTCTCTCCTACGAACAGTACTTC CAWSLLSYEQYF
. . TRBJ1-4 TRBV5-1 TGCGCCAGCAGCCAGGGGCCCGGCGAAAAACTGTTTTTT CASSQGPGEKLFF
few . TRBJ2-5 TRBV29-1 TGCAGCCCCCGGGACGGGACCCCTCAAGAGACCCAGTACTTC CSPRDGTPQETQYF
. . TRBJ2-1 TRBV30 TGTGCCTGCCCTAGGACCAACTACAATGAGCAGTTCTTC CACPRTNYNEQFF
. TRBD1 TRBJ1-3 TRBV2 TGTGCCGGGGGGACAGGGGCCTCTGGAAACACCATATATTTT CAGGTGASGNTIYF
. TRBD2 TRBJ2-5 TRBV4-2 TGTGCCAGCAGCCAAGATTGGCTAGCGGGAGAAGAGACCCAGTACTTC CASSQDWLAGEETQYF
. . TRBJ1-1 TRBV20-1 TGCAGTGCCAAGCACCAGTCTGAAGCTTTCTTT CSAKHQSEAFF
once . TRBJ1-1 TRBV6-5 TGTGCCAGCAGTTACGATATCCCAGACCCCGTCCCTGCTTTCTTT CASSYDIPDPVPAFF
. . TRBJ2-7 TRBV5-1 TGCGCCAGCAGCCTCTCTTTCGGATCCTCCTACGAGCAGTACTTC CASSLSFGSSYEQYF
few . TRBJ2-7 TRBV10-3 TGTGCCATCAGTGGAAGTCTCCGGGACACTTCCTACGAGCAGTACTTC CAISGSLRDTSYEQYF
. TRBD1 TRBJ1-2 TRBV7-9 TGTGCCAGCAGCCCCTGGGACAGGGGAAACTATGGCTACACCTTC CASSPWDRGNYGYTF
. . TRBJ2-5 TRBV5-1 TGCGCCAGCAGCTTGACACTACAAGAGACCCAGTACTTC CASSLTLQETQYF
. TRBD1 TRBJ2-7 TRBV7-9 TGTGCCAGCAGCTCCCGGGACAGAATCTCCTACGAGCAGTACTTC CASSSRDRISYEQYF
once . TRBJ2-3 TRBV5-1 TGCGCCAGCAGCTTGGGGGCAGCAACTAGCACAGATACGCAGTATTTT CASSLGAATSTDTQYF
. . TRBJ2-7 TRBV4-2 TGTGCCAGCAGCAAACTGACAGAACCCTACGAGCAGTACTTC CASSKLTEPYEQYF
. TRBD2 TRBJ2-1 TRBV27 TGTGCCAGCAGTTTACGAACAGGGGACCGAACTAGCGGGAGGGCCGATGAGCAGTTCTTC CASSLRTGDRTSGRADEQFF
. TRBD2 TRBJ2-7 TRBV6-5 TGTGCCAGCACCACACTAGCGGGAGGTGAGCAGTACTTC CASTTLAGGEQYF
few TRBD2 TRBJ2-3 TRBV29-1 TGCAGCGTTCCCGCGGGAGTCACAGATACGCAGTATTTT CSVPAGVTDTQYF
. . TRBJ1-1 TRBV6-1 TGTGCCAGCAGTGAAAGGTTGTTGGGGGCTTCTGCTTTCTTT CASSERLLGASAFF
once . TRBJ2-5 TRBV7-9 TGTGCCAGCAGTCGCGAAAGCCAGACCCAGTACTTC CASSRESQTQYF
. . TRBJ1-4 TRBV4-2 TGTGCCAGCAGCCAACCCGGGGGGACTAATGAAAAACTGTTTTTT CASSQPGGTNEKLFF